This is a list of T cell receptor beta chains from one sample in a study of PD-1 blockade in classical Hodgkin lymphoma. Produced via immunoSEQ multiplex PCR; TCRdb's table is partial and in-frame only. The data contain about 90,000 clones, about 93% of them seen just once; the ten biggest clones take up approximately 2.4%. The source material was peripheral blood mononuclear cells (PBMCs), sampled before the second cycle of nivolumab. These receptors all stem from a human donor with classical Hodgkin lymphoma. The CDR3 runs from the conserved cysteine through the conserved F or W.

cdr3_aa v_call
CASSGGASGNVDTQYF TRBV10-2
CASSEFSSTGDTQYF TRBV2
CASSFLGGPSNYGYTF TRBV7-3
CASSLSSREQFF TRBV27
CASSTTSGRVDTQYF TRBV5-4
CASSVGLVNNEQFF TRBV9
CASSAGQGVNTEAFF TRBV19
CASGLPPEGTGSLAYNEQFF TRBV12-5
CASSPRVSGTGRYEQYF TRBV18
CASSPGPQSGEQYF TRBV5-1
CASSWGLAGAYEQYF TRBV5-1
CASSLEAGGSTDTQYF TRBV7-6
CASSLSTGSSNQPQHF TRBV28
CASSVGLAGKETQYF TRBV9
CASSLVGPGPEQYF TRBV5-6
CASTTLSGELFF TRBV28
CASSLGTSGSTGETQYF TRBV5-1
CASRVTGDSNQPQHF TRBV6-1
CAIRDTGLAVEQFF TRBV10-3
CASSQWTADGYTF TRBV25-1
CASSPGHEKLFF TRBV14
CSVVVGGGLNQPQHF TRBV29-1
CASSRAGAGNTIYF TRBV27
CASSEGWIPGELFF TRBV6-1
CASSLAGTGAYNEQFF TRBV5-1
CASSTTWGGEQYF TRBV18
CASSLSSGDQSLHRDF TRBV7-9
CASSLAQGGGNPNYGYTF TRBV7-8
CASNWGQNTEAFF TRBV19
CASSWEPRRVSYEQYF TRBV5-1
CASRSDRGRTEAFF TRBV11-3
CASSVAGTGGAGELFF TRBV9
CASSSRLAGVYYNEQFF TRBV5-6
CASSLRGSSGYYEQYF TRBV27
CASSQTASVTYEQYF TRBV4-2
CASSYSGNEQFF TRBV6-5
CASSLYSKETQYF TRBV5-1
CASSSFSRGQANYGYTF TRBV19
CASSSPLGPKSRQETQYF TRBV28
CASSLGQGTYGYTF TRBV5-6
CASSETGNTIYF TRBV6-1
CASSLSGQNYEQYF TRBV11-3
CASSLELAGYEQYF TRBV5-4
CASSLGGWDSYGYTF TRBV7-9
CASSLRETQYF TRBV5-1
CASSILYPDYGYTF TRBV28
CASSAPGQGTYEQYF TRBV6-6
CASSPILDTQYF TRBV9
CASRPPGIPEAFF TRBV19
CASKRDGSLDNEQFF TRBV5-4
CASSPGGQGTDTQYF TRBV5-6
CASSYSRGSTEAFF TRBV6-5
CASRGDRVEPQHF TRBV19
CASSAGTGIYEQYF TRBV7-9
CASSSWTGLSYSYTF TRBV5-1